The next 22 T cell receptor beta chains were all read from a single sample in a study of blood T cell repertoires in COVID-19. Assay used: immunoSEQ multiplex PCR; TCRdb lists only in-frame clones, some missing. The table lists approximately 46,000 clones, 89% of them singletons. Sequenced material: peripheral blood. The receptors stem from a man aged 65 to 79 with active COVID-19.

The V call is TRBV18, the J call TRBJ1-3; 8 nucleotides match TRBD1. The CDR3 covers 17 residues. The trim removed 6 bases at V and 2 bases at J, leaving 12 bases unmatched. CDR1 is KGHSH, CDR2 LQKENI, per germline. CDR3 sequence (DNA): TGTGCCAGCTCCCTCGGAACAGACAGGGGAACTGGAAACACCATATATTTT. It codes for CASSLGTDRGTGNTIYF.

The V gene is TRBV2, the J gene TRBJ1-4, with 7 bases that match TRBD1. The trim removed 9 bases at V and 6 bases at J, leaving 7 bases unmatched. Germline CDR1 and CDR2: SNHLY and FYNNEI. The CDR3 contains 13 residues. Written as DNA, the CDR3 is TGTGCCAGTAAGGGACAGATGGATGAAAAACTGTTTTTT. Its translation is CASKGQMDEKLFF.

This rearrangement joins TRBV9 to TRBJ1-3, with TRBD1 matching over 9 bases. Germline CDR1 is SGDLS and CDR2 is YYNGEE. Trimming at V came to 4 bases and at J to 0 bases, leaving 17 bases not matched to a gene. The CDR3 is 20 amino acids. For the CDR3, the DNA is TGTGCCAGCAGCCCCACGTCCGGGACAGGGTACCCGAGCTCTGGAAACACCATATATTTT. This translates into CASSPTSGTGYPSSGNTIYF. The complete variable domain, with remaining parts taken from reference TRBV9 and TRBJ1-3, reads DSGVTQTPKHLITATGQRVTLRCSPRSGDLSVYWYQQSLDQGLQFLIQYYNGEERAKGNILERFSAQQFPDLHSELNLSSLELGDSALYFCASSPTSGTGYPSSGNTIYFGEGSWLTVV.

The chain is built from TRBV3-1 (or the pseudogene TRBV3-2) and TRBJ1-2, with a weak D call TRBD1 (6 bases). The germline CDR1 and CDR2 sequences are LGHDT and YNNKEL (reference sequence). The CDR3 runs to 16 residues. Trimming took 3 bases from V and 5 from J, leaving 19 bases between them. CDR3 sequence reads: CASSHGKIDRQYGYTF. DNA of the CDR3: TGTGCCAGCAGCCACGGTAAGATAGACAGGCAGTATGGCTACACCTTC.

V gene TRBV9 combines with J gene TRBJ1-2, with a tentative D call TRBD1 (6 bases). The CDR3 runs 15 residues. V was clipped by 4 bases and J by 0 bases, with 13 bases between them. CDR1 is SGDLS, CDR2 YYNGEE, per germline. CDR3 coding DNA: TGTGCCAGCAGCCCTACAGGGCCTTCTAACTATGGCTACACCTTC. Its protein product is CASSPTGPSNYGYTF. Supplemented by reference TRBV9 and TRBJ1-2, the full variable domain reads DSGVTQTPKHLITATGQRVTLRCSPRSGDLSVYWYQQSLDQGLQFLIQYYNGEERAKGNILERFSAQQFPDLHSELNLSSLELGDSALYFCASSPTGPSNYGYTFGSGTRLTVV.

The rearrangement uses TRBV5-6 and TRBJ2-5; perhaps TRBD2 as D (6 bases). The V gene lost 4 bases and the J gene lost 5 bases, with 15 bases spanning the gap. CDR1 is SGHDT and CDR2 is YYEEEE in the germline V gene. The CDR3 has 14 amino acids. The CDR3: CASSIRTKVETQYF. The CDR3 DNA reads TGTGCCAGCAGCATCCGGACTAAGGTGGAGACCCAGTACTTC.

The J gene is TRBJ1-1, the V gene TRBV5-1; TRBD1 is a possible D gene (6 bases). V lost 4 bases and J lost 1, with 8 bases in between. The germline CDR1 and CDR2 sequences are SGHRS and YFSETQ. CDR3 length: 13 amino acids. The CDR3, as DNA: TGCGCCAGCAGCACGACAGGGAACACTGAAGCTTTCTTT. Protein sequence: CASSTTGNTEAFF.

This chain connects TRBV7-2 to TRBJ1-1; TRBD1 is a possible D gene (5 bases). V was clipped by 2 bases and J by 5 bases, with 15 bases between them. Germline lookup yields CDR1 SGHTA and CDR2 FQGNSA. The length of the CDR3 is 15 residues. For the CDR3, the DNA is TGTGCCAGCAGCTTATCGAGTAGGGGAGGGACTGAAGCTTTCTTT. It yields the protein CASSLSSRGGTEAFF.

The rearrangement links TRBV2 to TRBJ2-3, with 11 bases lining up with TRBD2. Germline CDR1 reads SNHLY; CDR2 reads FYNNEI. This CDR3 is built from 16 residues. The junction had 10 bases not matched to a gene; V was cut back by 6 bases and J by 5 bases. CDR3 amino acids: CASSVRSGGAGDTQYF. CDR3 coding DNA: TGTGCCAGCAGCGTTCGTAGCGGGGGGGCCGGAGATACGCAGTATTTT.

This chain uses TRBV2 with TRBJ1-5, with TRBD1 identical over 7 bases. CDR1 SNHLY and CDR2 FYNNEI come from the germline V gene. V shed 6 bases and J 0 bases; nucleotides not matched to a gene: 8. CDR3 length: 16 amino acids. DNA of the CDR3: TGTGCCAGCAGGAAAACAACAGGGGATAGCAATCAGCCCCAGCATTTT. This sequence encodes CASRKTTGDSNQPQHF.

The chain joins TRBV11-2 to TRBJ2-2; a possible D gene is TRBD2 (6 bases). With 4 bases removed from V and 5 bases from J, the gap between germline ends came to 20 bases. Germline V gene lookup returns CDR1 SGHAT and CDR2 FQNNGV. This CDR3 is built from 17 residues. This CDR3 reads CASSSKGRQGGTGELFF. CDR3 nucleotides: TGTGCCAGCAGCTCAAAGGGACGGCAGGGAGGTACCGGGGAGCTGTTTTTT.

This clone appeared a single time. The V call is TRBV19, the J call TRBJ1-5; 9 bases align to TRBD1. The CDR3 spans 14 residues. After removal of 6 bases from V and 5 bases from J, the junction contained 5 bases not matched to a gene. Germline V lookup: CDR1 LNHDA, CDR2 SQIVND (reference sequence). CDR3 in DNA: TGTGCCAGTAGGAATAGACAGGGGGATCAGCCCCAGCATTTT. Protein: CASRNRQGDQPQHF.

The rearrangement joins TRBV4-2 to TRBJ2-7; a weak D match, TRBD2 (9 bases). V was pared by 4 bases and J by 2 bases, with 21 bases between. The length of the CDR3 is 17 residues. Germline CDR1 and CDR2: LGHNA and YNFKEQ. This CDR3 is CASSPQGASGEPYEQYF. The CDR3 coding sequence is TGTGCCAGCAGCCCTCAGGGGGCTAGCGGGGAGCCCTACGAGCAGTACTTC.

The rearrangement uses TRBV7-6 and TRBJ1-6; D may be TRBD1 (5 bases). Deletions cut 4 bases from V and 7 bases from J, with 14 bases between. The CDR3 covers 15 residues. The germline V gene encodes CDR1 SGHVS and CDR2 FNYEAQ. CDR3 loop: CASSSSTGGNSPLHF. CDR3 bases: TGTGCCAGCAGCTCCTCAACCGGGGGAAATTCACCCCTCCACTTT.

V gene TRBV15 combines with J gene TRBJ2-1, with TRBD2 identical over 8 bases. The V gene's germline CDR1 is LNHNV and CDR2 YYDKDF (reference sequence). CDR3 length: 16 amino acids. V trimming: 4 bases; J trimming: 6 bases; junction bases outside the gene matches: 11. The CDR3 bases are TGTGCCACCAGCAAGAAGTACGCGGGGGGTCGCAATGAGCAGTTCTTC. Its protein is CATSKKYAGGRNEQFF.

The gene calls are TRBV19 and TRBJ1-6; no clear D. In germline, CDR1 is LNHDA, CDR2 SQIVND (reference sequence). CDR3 size: 16 residues. V shed 3 bases and J shed 0 bases, with 9 bases lying between them. CDR3 DNA: TGTGCCAGTAGTATGGGCAGAAGCTCCTATAATTCACCCCTCCACTTT. It translates to CASSMGRSSYNSPLHF. The full variable domain, rest sourced from reference TRBV19 and TRBJ1-6, is DGGITQSPKYLFRKEGQNVTLSCEQNLNHDAMYWYRQDPGQGLRLIYYSQIVNDFQKGDIAEGYSVSREKKESFPLTVTSAQKNPTAFYLCASSMGRSSYNSPLHFGNGTRLTVT.

This clone was seen just once. The rearrangement joins TRBV5-5 to TRBJ2-5, with TRBD2 matching over 11 bases. The CDR3 contains 13 residues. Trimming at V came to 7 bases and at J to 5 bases, leaving 4 bases not matched to a gene. Germline assignment: CDR1 SGHKS and CDR2 YYEKEE (reference sequence). CDR3 nucleotides: TGTGCCAGCGCGACTAGCGGGGCGGAGACCCAGTACTTC. Its protein product is CASATSGAETQYF.

The chain carries TRBV19 and TRBJ2-1, with D possibly matching TRBD1 (6 bases). Germline CDR1 reads LNHDA; CDR2 reads SQIVND (reference sequence). This CDR3 comprises 16 residues. V gave up 2 bases and J gave up 0 bases, with 11 bases separating them. This chain's CDR3 is CASSITGQSSYNEQFF. CDR3 bases: TGTGCCAGTAGTATAACTGGACAGAGCTCCTACAATGAGCAGTTCTTC.

The V gene is TRBV7-2, the J gene TRBJ2-1; 8 nucleotides align to TRBD2. The CDR3 sequence is 16 residues long. After removal of 5 bases from V and 7 bases from J, the junction contained 13 bases not matched to a gene. CDR1 SGHTA and CDR2 FQGNSA come from the germline V gene. This CDR3 is CASSKRAGANGNEQFF. CDR3 sequence (DNA): TGTGCCAGCAGCAAGAGAGCGGGGGCCAACGGGAATGAGCAGTTCTTC. Combining the CDR3 with reference TRBV7-2 and TRBJ2-1 gives the whole variable domain GAGVSQSPSNKVTEKGKDVELRCDPISGHTALYWYRQSLGQGLEFLIYFQGNSAPDKSGLPSDRFSAERTGGSVSTLTIQRTQQEDSAVYLCASSKRAGANGNEQFFGPGTRLTVL.

This clone has a handful of counts. J is TRBJ2-3 and V is TRBV5-4, with 9 positions matching TRBD2. The CDR3 runs to 13 residues. The V segment lost 5 bases and the J segment 5 bases; nucleotides outside the gene matches: 3. Germline values: CDR1 SGHNT, CDR2 YYREEE (reference sequence). For the CDR3, the DNA is TGTGCCAGCAGTTATAGCGGGAGAGATACGCAGTATTTT. Amino acid sequence: CASSYSGRDTQYF.

V usage is TRBV4-2 and J usage is TRBJ1-2; 10 bases are shared with TRBD1. The CDR3 is made up of 15 amino acids. Germline loops: CDR1 LGHNA, CDR2 YNFKEQ. The V gene end was trimmed by 4 bases and the J gene end by 2 bases; junction bases not matched to a gene: 4. DNA for the CDR3: TGTGCCAGCAGCCGGGACAGGGGACGGAACTATGGCTACACCTTC. This encodes CASSRDRGRNYGYTF.

This clone was found once. The chain recombines TRBV9 with TRBJ1-2; tentative D call: TRBD1 (5 bases). V was clipped by 3 bases and J by 8 bases, with 14 bases between them. Germline lookup yields CDR1 SGDLS and CDR2 YYNGEE. CDR3 length equals 13 residues. In DNA form, the CDR3 reads TGTGCCAGCAGCGCAGGGCCGTCGAAAGGCTACACCTTC. This gives the protein CASSAGPSKGYTF.